Each of the 21 T cell receptor beta chains below was sequenced from the same sample in a study of blood T cell repertoires in COVID-19. Repertoires were generated with immunoSEQ multiplex PCR, while TCRdb's copy carries only in-frame clones and drops some. The table shows approximately 40,000 clones, with 80% to 90% occurring only once. The sequenced sample was peripheral blood. Source of these receptors: a human donor in a cohort sampled during active COVID-19.

The rearrangement joins TRBV4-2 to TRBJ2-5, with TRBD2 identical over 7 bases. This CDR3 has 19 residues. Germline values: CDR1 LGHNA, CDR2 YNFKEQ. The V gene end was trimmed by 0 bases and the J gene end by 5 bases; junction bases not matched to a gene: 18. The chain's CDR3 is CASSQEYRPAGPHGETQYF. As DNA, the CDR3 is TGTGCCAGCAGCCAAGAGTATCGCCCAGCGGGGCCCCACGGGGAGACCCAGTACTTC.

The gene calls are TRBV3-1 (or the pseudogene TRBV3-2) and TRBJ2-5; TRBD2 aligns across 15 bases. The CDR3 is made up of 16 amino acids. V dropped 5 bases and J dropped 4; count of bases not matched to a gene: 5. The germline gives CDR1 LGHDT, CDR2 YNNKEL (reference sequence). CDR3 loop: CASSSRTSGGGETQYF. As DNA, the CDR3 is TGTGCCAGCAGCTCTAGGACTAGCGGGGGGGGAGAGACCCAGTACTTC.

The rearrangement uses TRBV11-2 and TRBJ2-3, with D possibly matching TRBD2 (5 bases). The CDR3 extends over 16 amino acids. Germline CDR1 SGHAT, CDR2 FQNNGV. The V gene lost 1 base and the J gene lost 2 bases, with 13 bases spanning the gap. As DNA, the CDR3 is TGTGCCAGCAGCTTAGTCTTAGCGAGAATCACAGATACGCAGTATTTT. Protein sequence: CASSLVLARITDTQYF. The variable domain in full, with the rest retrieved from reference TRBV11-2 and TRBJ2-3, is EAGVAQSPRYKIIEKRQSVAFWCNPISGHATLYWYQQILGQGPKLLIQFQNNGVVDDSQLPKDRFSAERLKGVDSTLKIQPAKLEDSAVYLCASSLVLARITDTQYFGPGTRLTVL.

The chain is built from TRBV11-3 and TRBJ2-5, with unresolved D. Trimming cost V 3 bases and J 2 bases, with 7 bases left between them. Germline loops: CDR1 SGHNT, CDR2 YENEEA. The CDR3 loop spans 13 amino acids. In DNA form, the CDR3 reads TGTGCCAGCAGCTTCAGTCAGCAAGAGACCCAGTACTTC. Its protein product is CASSFSQQETQYF.

The V gene is TRBV15, the J gene TRBJ1-1, with D uncertain. This CDR3 has 12 residues. The ends were cut back, 0 bases at V and 11 bases at J, with 10 bases in the middle. Germline CDR1 reads LNHNV; CDR2 reads YYDKDF (reference sequence). This CDR3 is CATSRDDLGAFF. In nucleotides, the CDR3 is TGTGCCACCAGCAGAGATGACCTGGGCGCTTTCTTT.

Comment on this clone: At one end, the junction sequence differs from germline, possibly due to a read error. The chain combines TRBV2 with TRBJ1-5, with TRBD1 matching 10 bases. From germline, CDR1 is SNHLY and CDR2 FYNNEI. The CDR3 is made up of 13 amino acids. This CDR3 is CASSERRGQGRLF. The CDR3 bases are TGTGCCAGCAGTGAACGTCGGGGACAGGGGAGGCTTTTT.

This clone was found a few times. J is TRBJ1-2 and V is TRBV5-1; 10 bases fit TRBD1. This CDR3 comprises 13 residues. Germline V lookup: CDR1 SGHRS, CDR2 YFSETQ. V lost 0 bases to trimming and J lost 7 bases; unmatched junction nucleotides: 0. The CDR3 is CASSLGQGAGYTF. CDR3 sequence (DNA): TGCGCCAGCAGCTTGGGACAGGGGGCTGGCTACACCTTC.

This chain connects TRBV7-8 to TRBJ2-7, with D possibly being TRBD2 (5 bases). Trimming left V 6 bases short and J 6 bases short, with 15 bases between. CDR3 size: 13 residues. The germline V gene has CDR1 SGHVS and CDR2 FQNEAQ. The CDR3 sequence is CASRTDWAGEQYF. The CDR3 region has the DNA TGTGCCAGCAGGACCGACTGGGCGGGCGAGCAGTACTTC.

V and J are TRBV7-3 and TRBJ2-1; 8 bases match TRBD1. Germline lookup yields CDR1 SGHTA and CDR2 FQGTGA. The length of the CDR3 is 16 residues. V lost 2 bases and J lost 9; bases outside the gene matches: 12. The CDR3 here is CASSLGPRGPGGEQFF. As DNA, the CDR3 is TGTGCCAGCAGCTTAGGGCCCAGGGGGCCGGGCGGTGAGCAGTTCTTC.

In its sample, this clone was seen a few times. This sequence joins TRBV3-1 (or the pseudogene TRBV3-2) and TRBJ1-1; TRBD1 is a possible D gene (5 bases). The CDR3 consists of 13 residues. Trimming took off 4 bases at V and 6 bases at J, with 12 bases between the two ends. From germline, CDR1 is LGHDT and CDR2 YNNKEL (reference sequence). The CDR3: CASSLTDKSEAFF. The CDR3 nucleotides read TGTGCCAGCAGCCTAACGGACAAATCTGAAGCTTTCTTT.

This rearrangement joins TRBV28 to TRBJ1-4; weak D call: TRBD1 (5 bases). Germline V gene data show CDR1 as MDHEN and CDR2 as SYDVKM. The CDR3 loop spans 14 amino acids. V was shortened by 3 bases and J by 1 base, with 6 bases between the two germline ends. The CDR3 protein is CASSFGGTNEKLFF. CDR3 coding DNA: TGTGCCAGCAGTTTCGGGGGAACTAATGAAAAACTGTTTTTT. Variable domain in full (rest from reference TRBV28 and TRBJ1-4): DVKVTQSSRYLVKRTGEKVFLECVQDMDHENMFWYRQDPGLGLRLIYFSYDVKMKEKGDIPEGYSVSREKKERFSLILESASTNQTSMYLCASSFGGTNEKLFFGSGTQLSVL.

V and J are TRBV27 and TRBJ2-3, with 7 bases identical to TRBD2. This CDR3 spans 18 amino acids. The V segment lost 8 bases and the J segment 4 bases; nucleotides outside the gene matches: 21. The germline gives CDR1 MNHEY, CDR2 SMNVEV (reference sequence). CDR3: CASGRLSGVGGSPDTQYF. The CDR3 nucleotides read TGTGCCAGCGGGAGATTAAGCGGGGTCGGGGGAAGTCCAGATACGCAGTATTTT.

The J gene is TRBJ2-7, the V gene TRBV11-2; D remains unclear. Trimming stripped 1 base from V and 7 bases from J, with 11 bases between. In germline, CDR1 is SGHAT, CDR2 FQNNGV. CDR3 length: 13 residues. The CDR3 here is CASSLVVSGEQYV. CDR3 DNA: TGTGCCAGCAGCTTAGTGGTCTCCGGGGAGCAGTACGTC.

V usage is TRBV28 and J usage is TRBJ1-2, with 7 bases identical to TRBD1. Trimming took 6 bases from V and 6 from J; bases not matched to a gene: 7. Looked up from germline, CDR1 is MDHEN and CDR2 is SYDVKM. The CDR3 runs 13 residues. The CDR3 nucleotides read TGTGCCAGCAGACTCCTCGACAGGGATGGCTACACCTTC. Encoded protein: CASRLLDRDGYTF.

The CDR3 loop is CATSDPGLAGGNTGELFF. The CDR3 coding sequence is TGTGCCACCAGTGACCCGGGACTAGCGGGTGGAAACACCGGGGAGCTGTTTTTT. The rearrangement links TRBV24-1 to TRBJ2-2, with TRBD2 matching 12 bases. This CDR3 contains 18 residues. V lost 4 bases to trimming and J lost 2 bases; unmatched junction nucleotides: 7. CDR1 and CDR2 (germline): KGHDR, SFDVKD.

The J gene is TRBJ2-1, the V gene TRBV2; D is undetermined. V gave up 3 bases and J gave up 10 bases, with 10 bases separating them. Germline loops: CDR1 SNHLY, CDR2 FYNNEI. This CDR3 spans 12 amino acids. The CDR3 region is CASSEEYREQFF. DNA of the CDR3: TGTGCCAGCAGTGAGGAGTACCGAGAGCAGTTCTTC.

The chain's CDR3 is CASSRLAGKETQYF. In DNA form, the CDR3 reads TGTGCCAGCAGCCGACTAGCGGGGAAAGAGACCCAGTACTTC. The chain uses TRBV9 and TRBJ2-5; TRBD2 matches at 11 bases. The germline V gene has CDR1 SGDLS and CDR2 YYNGEE. V lost 4 bases to trimming and J lost 3 bases; unmatched junction nucleotides: 2. This CDR3 comprises 14 residues.

This clone was picked up a small number of times. The chain carries TRBV5-8 and TRBJ2-7; 7 bases match TRBD1. Trimming cost V 7 bases and J 0 bases; bases outside gene matches: 10. Germline lookup yields CDR1 SGHTS and CDR2 YDEGEE. This CDR3 is built from 15 residues. The chain's CDR3 is CASRGQPINSYEQYF. The CDR3 region has the DNA TGTGCCAGCCGGGGACAGCCGATAAACTCCTACGAGCAGTACTTC.

This chain uses TRBV4-2 with TRBJ1-2, with a possible D match to TRBD1 (6 bases). V was clipped by 0 bases and J by 2 bases, with 13 bases between them. The germline CDR1 and CDR2 sequences are LGHNA and YNFKEQ. The CDR3 is 16 amino acids. The CDR3 protein is CASSQDHRERNYGYTF. The CDR3 DNA reads as TGTGCCAGCAGCCAAGATCACAGGGAAAGGAACTATGGCTACACCTTC.

By its share, this clone is medium-sized. The chain recombines TRBV6-5 with TRBJ1-1, with 8 positions matching TRBD1. Looked up from germline, CDR1 is MNHEY and CDR2 is SVGAGI. J lost 10 bases, V lost 10 bases, and 17 bases had no gene match. The CDR3 is 14 amino acids. CDR3 sequence: CATKSQRGTGAAFF. CDR3 bases: TGTGCCACCAAAAGCCAGAGGGGGACAGGCGCAGCTTTCTTT.

The chain uses TRBV30 and TRBJ1-2; no clear D. The CDR3 spans 12 residues. The V end was cut by 7 bases, the J end by 4 bases, with 13 bases between. Per the germline V gene, CDR1 is GTSNPN and CDR2 is SVGIG (reference sequence). The CDR3: CASDRGGYGYTF. The CDR3 DNA sequence: TGTGCCTCCGACCGGGGTGGCTATGGCTACACCTTC. Full variable domain (rest looked up from reference TRBV30 and TRBJ1-2): SQTIHQWPATLVQPVGSPLSLECTVEGTSNPNLYWYRQAAGRGLQLLFYSVGIGQISSEVPQNLSASRPQDRQFILSSKKLLLSDSGFYLCASDRGGYGYTFGSGTRLTVV.